A selection of T cell receptor beta chains follows, all from one sample in a study of spatial heterogeneity in lung cancer. Using its own MiXCR run on the 5' RACE reads, TCRdb lists one record per CDR3 protein. The profile covers around 15,000 distinct CDR3 sequences, with approximately 8% appearing a single time and about 30% taken by the ten largest. The starting material was PBMCs, obtained at surgery. These receptors were taken from a female donor with early-stage non-small cell lung cancer. Each CDR3 is given with its conserved first and last residue.

v_gene | CDR3aa
TRBV28 | CASSPGSPGEKLFF
TRBV5-1 | CASSHTSGGTTGELFF
TRBV27 | CASSPFAGGGWRQPQHF
TRBV10-3 | CAIRARDGYEQYF
TRBV12-3/TRBV12-4 | CASSSTGWQETQYF
TRBV7-2 | CASSEVLNTEAFF
TRBV10-3 | CAIQGSSYNSPLHF
TRBV6-5 | CASSYSSSGGQVEQFF
TRBV3-1 | CASTLSAGGSSYNSPLHF
TRBV2 | CASSLQGESNQPQHF
TRBV7-2 | CASSLQRAGSTDTQYF
TRBV6-6 | CASTNRGSTTDTQYF
TRBV9 | CASSVDLTDTQYF
TRBV18 | CASSGTGTYEQYF
TRBV5-1 | CASSYRGSYEQYF
TRBV5-1 | CASSLTSRVNTGELFF
TRBV20-1 | CSASGRALYEQYF
TRBV2 | CASRGGSDEQYF
TRBV28 | CASSTPRGLNYNEQFF
TRBV6-1 | CASSDSGTAAVNSPLHF
TRBV9 | CASSGRSYSNTGELFF
TRBV6-6 | CASSYASEAFF
TRBV6-5 | CASSYSVGSQGSYF
TRBV20-1 | CSARGQGDTGELFF
TRBV7-9 | CASSPQGPGSTDTQYF
TRBV11-3 | CASSLDGYGYTF
TRBV2 | CASSPQGLNTEAFF
TRBV12-3/TRBV12-4 | CASSLGGLAGVSNEQFF
TRBV19 | CASSIDLAGVYNEQFF
TRBV7-9 | CASSLDRQGGISPLHF
TRBV6-2/TRBV6-3 | CASTQASGGSYEQYF